A selection of T cell receptor beta chains follows, all from one sample in a study of T cells in narcolepsy. Repertoires were generated with immunoSEQ multiplex PCR, while TCRdb's copy carries only in-frame clones and drops some. There are about 24,000 clones in the sample; approximately 85% occur only once, and roughly 10% lies in the top ten. The sequenced sample was memory (CD45RA-) CD4+ T cells from blood. These receptor sequences come from a human donor in good health. Each CDR3 is given with its conserved first and last residue. The D gene is left open where the match is weak. Clone size, where shown, is once, few, many, or a class for clones that have expanded.

CDR3nt	CDR3aa	d_gene	abundance	v_gene	j_gene
TGTGCCAGTGTGGACAAAATCGGGCAGCCCCAGCATTTT	CASVDKIGQPQHF	-	-	TRBV19	TRBJ1-5
TGTGCCATCAGTGGGGGGGCCGGCGGGGAGCTGTTTTTT	CAISGGAGGELFF	-	few	TRBV10-3	TRBJ2-2
TGTGCCAGCGGAAGCAGGGGAAACTCAAACTATGGCTACACCTTC	CASGSRGNSNYGYTF	-	-	TRBV28	TRBJ1-2
TGTGCTAGCAGCACGGACGGGAGGAAGACCCAGTACTTC	CASSTDGRKTQYF	TRBD2	-	TRBV7-7	TRBJ2-5
TGTGCCAGCAGCTTATCGGGAGCTACCTACGAGCAGTACTTC	CASSLSGATYEQYF	-	once	TRBV7-2	TRBJ2-7
TGTGCCAGCAGCGTTTGGGGAACCTACGAGCAGTACTTC	CASSVWGTYEQYF	-	-	TRBV28	TRBJ2-7
TGTGCCAGCAGTTTATTTGGGGCTCGAGGTTCCTACGAGCAGTACTTC	CASSLFGARGSYEQYF	-	-	TRBV28	TRBJ2-7
TGTGCCAGCAGTGGGGACAGAGGGATCTACGAGCAGTACTTC	CASSGDRGIYEQYF	TRBD1	-	TRBV6-1	TRBJ2-7
TGTGCCAGCAGCCAGGATTGGGGCACTGAAGCTTTCTTT	CASSQDWGTEAFF	-	-	TRBV6-5	TRBJ1-1
TGTGCCAGCAGCTTATTCAGGAACACCGGGGAGCTGTTTTTT	CASSLFRNTGELFF	-	-	TRBV11-1	TRBJ2-2
TGTGCCAGCAGACCCGACAGGGGGCGTTACGAGCAGTACTTC	CASRPDRGRYEQYF	TRBD1	-	TRBV6-5	TRBJ2-7
TGTGCCAGCAGCTTAACAGCCTACAATGAGCAGTTCTTC	CASSLTAYNEQFF	-	-	TRBV7-9	TRBJ2-1
TGTGCCTGGAGTGTCAAGGGGGCGATCTATGGCTACACCTTC	CAWSVKGAIYGYTF	TRBD1	-	TRBV30	TRBJ1-2
TGTGCCAGCAGCTTTTTACAGGGGGCCCCTGAAGCTTTCTTT	CASSFLQGAPEAFF	TRBD1	once	TRBV11-2	TRBJ1-1
TGTGCCAGCAAAGAGGGGCCCGGGGAGCTGTTTTTT	CASKEGPGELFF	-	-	TRBV6-1	TRBJ2-2
TGTGCCAGCAGCCCCCAAGGGGAGAACGAGCAGTACTTC	CASSPQGENEQYF	-	-	TRBV11-3	TRBJ2-7
TGTGCCAGCAGTTTAAGGCTGACGGGGTACCAAGAGACCCAGTACTTC	CASSLRLTGYQETQYF	-	-	TRBV28	TRBJ2-5
TGTGCCAGCAGCTTAACCAGCTCCTACGAGCAGTACTTC	CASSLTSSYEQYF	-	-	TRBV11-1	TRBJ2-7
TGCGCCAGCAGCCAAGGTTTGCAGCCCCAGCATTTT	CASSQGLQPQHF	-	-	TRBV4-1	TRBJ1-5
TGTGCCAGTAGTAACGCTGGGCTAGCGGGAGGAACCCTCTACGAGCAGTACTTC	CASSNAGLAGGTLYEQYF	TRBD2	-	TRBV19	TRBJ2-7
TGTGCTAGCAGCCAAGCAAGGGCTCCCTGGGAGACCCAGTACTTC	CASSQARAPWETQYF	-	once	TRBV7-7	TRBJ2-5
TGTGCCAGCATGGCGGGACAGGGGTACGAGCAGTACTTC	CASMAGQGYEQYF	TRBD1	once	TRBV6-1	TRBJ2-7
TGTGCCAGCAGGGGGGCTAGCGGGAGGAGAGCAACCGGGGAGCTGTTTTTT	CASRGASGRRATGELFF	TRBD2	-	TRBV27	TRBJ2-2
TGTGCCAGCTCACCACAACAGGGTAGGTACATGAACACTGAAGCTTTCTTT	CASSPQQGRYMNTEAFF	-	-	TRBV18	TRBJ1-1
TGTGCCAGCTCTCAGGGGAAAGATACGCAGTATTTT	CASSQGKDTQYF	-	few	TRBV18	TRBJ2-3
TGCGCCAGCACTCTGCAGGCGGGGCCCCAAGAGACCCAGTACTTC	CASTLQAGPQETQYF	-	-	TRBV5-1	TRBJ2-5
TGCGCCAGCAAGACTAGCGGGAGTACAGATACGCAGTATTTT	CASKTSGSTDTQYF	TRBD2	-	TRBV5-1	TRBJ2-3
TGTGCCAGCAGCCAAGATTTAGGACTAGCGGGGTTCACCGGGGAGCTGTTTTTT	CASSQDLGLAGFTGELFF	TRBD2	few	TRBV4-2	TRBJ2-2
TGTGCCAGCAGTCCCCGACGGAATGAGCAGTTCTTC	CASSPRRNEQFF	-	-	TRBV28	TRBJ2-1
TGTGCCAGCAACCAGGGTTTCGAGCAGTACTTC	CASNQGFEQYF	-	-	TRBV2	TRBJ2-7
TGTGCCAGCAGCGGGGGCCATAGCTCCTACAATGAGCAGTTCTTC	CASSGGHSSYNEQFF	-	-	TRBV7-2	TRBJ2-1
TGTGCCAGCAGCCACGGACAGGTGACGAACACCGGGGAGCTGTTTTTT	CASSHGQVTNTGELFF	TRBD1	few	TRBV5-6	TRBJ2-2
TGTGCCAGCAGTCCTCTAGGACACTATGGCTACACCTTC	CASSPLGHYGYTF	-	-	TRBV6-1	TRBJ1-2
TGTGCCAGCAGTTCAAACAGGGGGAAGGTCGCAGATACGCAGTATTTT	CASSSNRGKVADTQYF	TRBD1	-	TRBV28	TRBJ2-3
TGTGCCAGCAGCACACCGGGGCCCCAAAGGAACACCGGGGAGCTGTTTTTT	CASSTPGPQRNTGELFF	-	-	TRBV5-4	TRBJ2-2
TGTGCCAGCAGTTACTCGTCCGGGGGGGCCTACGAGCAGTACTTC	CASSYSSGGAYEQYF	TRBD2	-	TRBV6-5	TRBJ2-7
TGTGCCATCAGGGGGGGGACAGGGTTCTACGAGCAGTACTTC	CAIRGGTGFYEQYF	TRBD1	-	TRBV10-3	TRBJ2-7
TGTGCCAGCAGTTTCAGCGGGAGGGGGAACAATGAGCAGTTCTTC	CASSFSGRGNNEQFF	TRBD2	-	TRBV27	TRBJ2-1
TGTGCTAGCAGCAGGACAGGGGGTTTAAGCAATCAGCCCCAGCATTTT	CASSRTGGLSNQPQHF	TRBD1	-	TRBV7-7	TRBJ1-5
TGTGCCAGCAGTTTAGTCCAGGCTCTGGACGAGCAGTACTTC	CASSLVQALDEQYF	-	-	TRBV27	TRBJ2-7
TGTGCCAGCAGCTCCCAGGGGCCAGATACGCAGTATTTT	CASSSQGPDTQYF	-	-	TRBV5-4	TRBJ2-3
TGTGCCAGCAGCTTACGGACTAGCTTCGAGACCCAGTACTTC	CASSLRTSFETQYF	TRBD2	-	TRBV7-8	TRBJ2-5
TGTGCCAGCAACTTTTCCCCCCGACAATTGTCCGCCAAAAACATTCAGTACTTC	CASNFSPRQLSAKNIQYF	-	-	TRBV7-2	TRBJ2-4
TGTGCCAGTAGTTTGACAGGGTCGAACACTGAAGCTTTCTTT	CASSLTGSNTEAFF	TRBD1	-	TRBV19	TRBJ1-1
TGTGCCAGCAGCTTAGTGATCCGAGCAGGTGAGCAGTTCTTC	CASSLVIRAGEQFF	-	-	TRBV7-2	TRBJ2-1
TGTGCCAGCAGCCCAAGGACTAGCGGCGCCTACGAGCAGTACTTC	CASSPRTSGAYEQYF	TRBD2	-	TRBV5-4	TRBJ2-7
TGTGCCACCAGACAGGGGGGTAGCTACGAGCAGTACTTC	CATRQGGSYEQYF	TRBD1	-	TRBV19	TRBJ2-7
TGTGCCAGCAGCCAAGCCTGGGATCAGCCCCAGCATTTT	CASSQAWDQPQHF	-	-	TRBV4-2	TRBJ1-5
TGCGCCAGCAGCGTAACCGGGACAGCAAACACCGGGGAGCTGTTTTTT	CASSVTGTANTGELFF	TRBD1	-	TRBV5-1	TRBJ2-2
TGTGCCAGCAGCCCTGCTAACCCTGGAAACACCATATATTTT	CASSPANPGNTIYF	-	-	TRBV7-9	TRBJ1-3
TGTGCCAGCAGTTTACAGGGGTTCGAGCAGTACTTC	CASSLQGFEQYF	-	-	TRBV28	TRBJ2-7
TGCAGCGTTGGACAGGGTACTAACTATGGCTACACCTTC	CSVGQGTNYGYTF	TRBD1	-	TRBV29-1	TRBJ1-2
TGTGCCAGTAGTAGGACGGGAGGGAACTACGAGCAGTACTTC	CASSRTGGNYEQYF	TRBD2	-	TRBV19	TRBJ2-7